Below, 14 T cell receptor beta chains from the same sample are listed, as sequenced in a study of CD8 T cells in ankylosing spondylitis. TCRdb itself ran the 5' RACE reads through MiXCR, one entry per CDR3 protein. There are about 220,000 distinct CDR3 sequences in the sample; 7.3% occur only once, and about 14% lies in the top ten. Their specific antigens are unknown. General observations from the study: Characteristic, it appeared, of ankylosing spondylitis blood was a TCR beta motif of about eight highly homologous variants.

Material: blood, either unsorted or a sorted T cell fraction (not recorded which). Receptors originate from a male donor with ankylosing spondylitis.

There are a few counts of this clonotype. CDR3 DNA sequence: TGCAGTGCTAGTCTGACAGGTTCCTACGAGCAGTACTTC. It is translated as CSASLTGSYEQYF. This chain joins TRBV20-1 and TRBJ2-7; D is possibly TRBD1 (6 bases). The V end was cut by 3 bases, the J end by 1 base, with 10 bases between. The CDR3 has 13 residues. Germline CDR1 DFQATT, CDR2 SNEGSKA (reference sequence).

This clonotype has at least ten counts. This CDR3 reads CASSAVNQPQHF. DNA of the CDR3: TGTGCCAGCAGCGCCGTTAATCAGCCCCAGCATTTT. The chain recombines TRBV2 with TRBJ1-5, with D unclear. CDR3 length: 12 residues. The V end was cut by 6 bases, the J end by 4 bases, with 7 bases between. The germline V gene has CDR1 SNHLY and CDR2 FYNNEI.

The rearrangement uses TRBV4-1 and TRBJ2-7; 12 bases are a match to TRBD2. CDR3 length: 15 residues. Losses at the gene ends were 5 bases for V and 3 bases for J; bases not matched to a gene: 5. The V gene's germline CDR1 is MGHRA and CDR2 YSYEKL. The CDR3 sequence: CASSKLAGGNYEQYF. The CDR3 nucleotides are TGCGCCAGCAGCAAACTAGCGGGAGGAAACTACGAGCAGTACTTC.

In this sample, this clonotype turned up a few times. This chain joins TRBV20-1 and TRBJ2-1, with 8 positions matching TRBD1. The V segment lost 6 bases and the J segment 3 bases; nucleotides outside the gene matches: 10. This CDR3 has 15 amino acids. Germline CDR1 DFQATT, CDR2 SNEGSKA (reference sequence). CDR3 sequence: CSATLDRGYYNEQFF. The CDR3 DNA is TGCAGTGCGACCTTAGACAGGGGATACTACAATGAGCAGTTCTTC.

At least ten counts were recorded for this clonotype. The junction differs from germline at one of its ends, possibly a read error. The chain employs TRBV10-3 and TRBJ2-7; 8 nucleotides align to TRBD1. Germline CDR1 reads ENHRY; CDR2 reads SYGVKD. The CDR3 runs to 16 residues. The CDR3 DNA reads TGTGCCATCAGTGGACCAAGTGACAGGGGATCCTCCGAGCAGTACTTC. Amino acids: CAISGPSDRGSSEQYF.

In its sample, this clonotype was seen a few times. The chain has TRBV6-1 and TRBJ2-7; 9 bases are a match to TRBD2. Losses at the gene ends were 0 bases for V and 2 bases for J; bases not matched to a gene: 11. The germline gives CDR1 MNHNS, CDR2 SASEGT. The CDR3 loop spans 18 amino acids. CDR3 protein: CASSEARLAGKTAYEQYF. The CDR3 coding sequence is TGTGCCAGCAGTGAAGCGCGGCTAGCGGGGAAGACCGCCTACGAGCAGTACTTC.

This clonotype was detected ten times or more. V and J are TRBV5-1 and TRBJ2-4; tentative D call: TRBD2 (6 bases). Germline V gene sequence: CDR1 SGHRS, CDR2 YFSETQ. V was trimmed by 2 bases and J by 3 bases, leaving 9 bases between them. This CDR3 has 14 residues. Here the CDR3 DNA reads TGCGCCAGCAGCTTTGGGACTGGCAAAAACATTCAGTACTTC. Translation gives CASSFGTGKNIQYF.

This clonotype was recorded many times. The chain joins TRBV27 to TRBJ2-7, with 7 bases aligning to TRBD1. The trim removed 2 bases at V and 4 bases at J, leaving 5 bases unmatched. Germline lookup yields CDR1 MNHEY and CDR2 SMNVEV (reference sequence). There are 14 residues in the CDR3. In DNA, the CDR3 is TGTGCCAGCAGTTTAGGCCGGACAGGATACGAGCAGTACTTC. This sequence encodes CASSLGRTGYEQYF.

This chain connects TRBV15 to TRBJ2-7; 7 bases fit TRBD2. Germline CDR1 is LNHNV and CDR2 is YYDKDF (reference sequence). The CDR3 runs to 17 residues. The V and J ends lost 0 bases and 1 base, in that order; junction bases with no gene match: 9. CDR3 sequence (DNA): TGTGCCACCAGCAGAGACCTCTACGTGGGACTATCCTACGAGCAGTACTTC. Translating gives CATSRDLYVGLSYEQYF.

This clonotype was seen at least ten times. The V and J genes are TRBV15 and TRBJ1-2; D is uncertain. This CDR3 contains 15 residues. Looked up from germline, CDR1 is LNHNV and CDR2 is YYDKDF (reference sequence). V was cut by 5 bases and J by 5 bases, with 18 bases left in between. CDR3 in DNA: TGTGCCACCAGCGAGGGAGTCGGGATACCTTATGGCTACACCTTC. It codes for CATSEGVGIPYGYTF.

V usage is TRBV2 and J usage is TRBJ2-1; D uncertain. CDR1 is SNHLY, CDR2 FYNNEI, per germline. Trimming took off 7 bases at V and 0 bases at J, with 10 bases between the two ends. The CDR3 length is 14 residues. Here the CDR3 reads CASTIVDSYNEQFF. The DNA for the CDR3 is TGTGCCAGCACGATTGTTGACTCCTACAATGAGCAGTTCTTC.

This clonotype was observed many times. The chain couples TRBV9 to TRBJ2-1; D might be TRBD1 (6 bases). The CDR3 spans 15 residues. Germline V gives CDR1 SGDLS, CDR2 YYNGEE. V lost 5 bases and J lost 8, with 20 bases in between. CDR3 amino acids: CASSRSGQLNHEQFF. CDR3 nucleotide sequence: TGTGCCAGCAGTAGATCGGGACAACTGAACCATGAGCAGTTCTTC.

This clonotype was counted at least ten times. This rearrangement joins TRBV7-9 to TRBJ1-6; D perhaps matches TRBD1 (5 bases). CDR1 is SEHNR, CDR2 FQNEAQ, per germline (reference sequence). With 6 bases removed from V and 0 bases from J, the gap between germline ends came to 15 bases. The CDR3 length is 17 residues. For the CDR3, the DNA is TGTGCCAGCAGTCCAACAGGATTGGGCTCCTATAATTCACCCCTCCACTTT. It specifies CASSPTGLGSYNSPLHF.

This clonotype occurred many times. The rearrangement joins TRBV4-2 to TRBJ1-2; no definite D call. In germline, CDR1 is LGHNA, CDR2 YNFKEQ. The CDR3 consists of 12 residues. Trimming removed 2 bases from V and 8 bases from J, with 9 bases in between. The DNA of the CDR3 is TGTGCCAGCAGCCAAAATTTGCGGGGCTACACCTTC. Its protein is CASSQNLRGYTF.